This T cell receptor beta chain originates from a study of PD-1 blockade in classical Hodgkin lymphoma. Findings and caveats of the study: A significant rise in TCR diversity by C4D1 was seen for CD4+ but not CD8+ cells. Individuals who commenced nivolumab within less than 1 year of ASCT were excluded. Newly diagnosed patients had diversity similar to the baseline diversity of complete responders.

All patients relapsed after autologous stem cell transplantation, and brentuximab vedotin exposure varied. To note about this clone: The antigen is unknown.

The repertoire was sequenced with immunoSEQ multiplex PCR; TCRdb's copy has only in-frame clones and lacks some. The sample yields 9,000 to 13,000 clones, roughly 76% seen once. Germline values: CDR1 SGHTS, CDR2 YDEGEE. The CDR3 runs 14 residues. V was shortened by 4 bases and J by 2 bases, with 12 bases between the two germline ends. The J gene is TRBJ2-5, the V gene TRBV5-8, with D possibly being TRBD2 (5 bases). The source material was peripheral blood mononuclear cells (PBMCs), sampled at baseline. This TCR was sampled from a human donor with classical Hodgkin lymphoma. Here the CDR3 DNA reads TGTGCCAGCAGCCTAATGCGGGTACAAGAGACCCAGTACTTC. Translated: CASSLMRVQETQYF.